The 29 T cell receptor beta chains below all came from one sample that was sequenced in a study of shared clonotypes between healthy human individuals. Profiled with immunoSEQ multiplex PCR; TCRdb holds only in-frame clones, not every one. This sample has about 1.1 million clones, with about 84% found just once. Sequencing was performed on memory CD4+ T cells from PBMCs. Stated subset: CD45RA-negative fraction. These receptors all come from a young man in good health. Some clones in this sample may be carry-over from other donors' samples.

The CDR3: CASSETSGSYDEQFF. The DNA for the CDR3 is TGTGCCAGCAGCGAAACTAGCGGGAGTTATGATGAGCAGTTCTTC. V usage is TRBV5-4 and J usage is TRBJ2-1; TRBD2 aligns across 11 bases. With V trimmed by 4 bases and J by 8 bases, 8 bases remained unmatched. Germline CDR1 and CDR2: SGHNT and YYREEE (reference sequence). There are 15 residues in the CDR3.

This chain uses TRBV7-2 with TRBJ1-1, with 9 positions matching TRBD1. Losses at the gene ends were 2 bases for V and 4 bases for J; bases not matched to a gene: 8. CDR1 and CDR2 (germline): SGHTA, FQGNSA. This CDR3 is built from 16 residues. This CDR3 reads CASSLTGTGKVTEAFF. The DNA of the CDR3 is TGTGCCAGCAGCTTAACCGGGACAGGGAAGGTCACTGAAGCTTTCTTT.

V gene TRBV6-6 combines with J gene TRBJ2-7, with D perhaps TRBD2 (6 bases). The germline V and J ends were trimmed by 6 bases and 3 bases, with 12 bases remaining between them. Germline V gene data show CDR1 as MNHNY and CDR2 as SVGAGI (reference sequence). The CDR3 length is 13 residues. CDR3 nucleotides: TGTGCCAGCAGCCGGGACTCGGGCTACGAGCAGTACTTC. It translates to CASSRDSGYEQYF.

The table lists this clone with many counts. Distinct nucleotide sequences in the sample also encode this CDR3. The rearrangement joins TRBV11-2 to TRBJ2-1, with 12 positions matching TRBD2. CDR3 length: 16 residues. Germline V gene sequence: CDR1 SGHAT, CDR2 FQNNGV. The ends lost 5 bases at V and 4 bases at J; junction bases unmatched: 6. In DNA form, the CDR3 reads TGTGCCAGCAGCCCGAGACTAGCGGGAGTTTACAATGAGCAGTTCTTC. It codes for CASSPRLAGVYNEQFF. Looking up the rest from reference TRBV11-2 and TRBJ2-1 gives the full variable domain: EAGVAQSPRYKIIEKRQSVAFWCNPISGHATLYWYQQILGQGPKLLIQFQNNGVVDDSQLPKDRFSAERLKGVDSTLKIQPAKLEDSAVYLCASSPRLAGVYNEQFFGPGTRLTVL.

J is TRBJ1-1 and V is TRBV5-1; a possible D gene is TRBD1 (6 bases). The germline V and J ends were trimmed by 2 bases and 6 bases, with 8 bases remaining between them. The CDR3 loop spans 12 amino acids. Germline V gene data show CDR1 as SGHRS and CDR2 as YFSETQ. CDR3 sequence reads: CASSLNRAEAFF. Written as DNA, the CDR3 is TGCGCCAGCAGCTTAAACAGGGCTGAAGCTTTCTTT.

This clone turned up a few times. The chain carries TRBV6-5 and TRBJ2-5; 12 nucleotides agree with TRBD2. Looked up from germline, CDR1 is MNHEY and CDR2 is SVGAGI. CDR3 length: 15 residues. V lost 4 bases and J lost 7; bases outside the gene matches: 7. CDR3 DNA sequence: TGTGCCAGCAGTTTTACTAGCGGGGGGTTTGGGACCCAGTACTTC. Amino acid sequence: CASSFTSGGFGTQYF.

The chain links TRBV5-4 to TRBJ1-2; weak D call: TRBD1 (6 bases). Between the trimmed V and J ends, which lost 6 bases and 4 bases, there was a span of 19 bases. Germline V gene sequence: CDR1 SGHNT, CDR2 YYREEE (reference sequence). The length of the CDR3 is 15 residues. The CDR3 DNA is TGTGCCAGCACCAACCGGGAGGGGGGCCTCTATGGCTACACCTTC. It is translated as CASTNREGGLYGYTF.

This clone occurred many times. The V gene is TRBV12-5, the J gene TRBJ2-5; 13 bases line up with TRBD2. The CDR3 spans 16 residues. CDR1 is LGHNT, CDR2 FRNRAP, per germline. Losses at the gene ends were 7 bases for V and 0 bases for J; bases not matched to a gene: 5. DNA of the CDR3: TGTGCTAGTGCAAGGGGACTAGCGGGGAACCAAGAGACCCAGTACTTC. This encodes CASARGLAGNQETQYF.

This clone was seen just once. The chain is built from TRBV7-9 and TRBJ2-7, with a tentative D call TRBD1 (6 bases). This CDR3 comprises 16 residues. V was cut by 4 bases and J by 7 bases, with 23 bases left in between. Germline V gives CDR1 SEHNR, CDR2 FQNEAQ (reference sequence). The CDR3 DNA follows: TGTGCCAGCAGCTCCCGGGACAAAGACGGCCCGGGGGAGCAGTACTTC. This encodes CASSSRDKDGPGEQYF.

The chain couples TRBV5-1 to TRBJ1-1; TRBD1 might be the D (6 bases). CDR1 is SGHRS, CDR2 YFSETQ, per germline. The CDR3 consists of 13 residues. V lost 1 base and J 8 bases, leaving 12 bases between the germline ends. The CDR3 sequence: CASSLRQEAEAFF. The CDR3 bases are TGCGCCAGCAGCTTGCGACAGGAGGCCGAAGCTTTCTTT.

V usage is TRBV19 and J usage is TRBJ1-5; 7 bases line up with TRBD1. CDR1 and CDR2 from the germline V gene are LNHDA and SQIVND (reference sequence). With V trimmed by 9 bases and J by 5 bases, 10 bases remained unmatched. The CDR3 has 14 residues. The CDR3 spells CASQGEGLHQPQHF. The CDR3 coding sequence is TGTGCCAGCCAGGGGGAAGGGTTACATCAGCCCCAGCATTTT. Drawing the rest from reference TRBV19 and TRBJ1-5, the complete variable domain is DGGITQSPKYLFRKEGQNVTLSCEQNLNHDAMYWYRQDPGQGLRLIYYSQIVNDFQKGDIAEGYSVSREKKESFPLTVTSAQKNPTAFYLCASQGEGLHQPQHFGDGTRLSIL.

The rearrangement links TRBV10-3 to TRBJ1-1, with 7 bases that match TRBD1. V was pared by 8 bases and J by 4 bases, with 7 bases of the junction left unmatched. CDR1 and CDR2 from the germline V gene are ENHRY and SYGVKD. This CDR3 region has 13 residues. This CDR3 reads CAIGQGEGTEAFF. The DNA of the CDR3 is TGTGCCATCGGTCAGGGGGAGGGCACTGAAGCTTTCTTT.

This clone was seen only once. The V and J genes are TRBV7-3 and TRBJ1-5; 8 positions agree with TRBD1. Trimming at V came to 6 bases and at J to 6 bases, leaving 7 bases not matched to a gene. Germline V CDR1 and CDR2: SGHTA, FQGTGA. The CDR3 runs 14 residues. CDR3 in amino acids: CASSPRGLTQPQHF. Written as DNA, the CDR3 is TGTGCCAGCAGTCCCAGGGGGCTCACTCAGCCCCAGCATTTT.

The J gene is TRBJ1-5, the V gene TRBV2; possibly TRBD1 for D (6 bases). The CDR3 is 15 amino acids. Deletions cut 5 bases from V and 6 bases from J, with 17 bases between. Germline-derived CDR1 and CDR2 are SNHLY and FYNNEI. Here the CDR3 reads CASSPGQSAGQPQHF. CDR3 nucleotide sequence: TGTGCCAGCAGTCCCGGACAGTCTGCGGGTCAGCCCCAGCATTTT.

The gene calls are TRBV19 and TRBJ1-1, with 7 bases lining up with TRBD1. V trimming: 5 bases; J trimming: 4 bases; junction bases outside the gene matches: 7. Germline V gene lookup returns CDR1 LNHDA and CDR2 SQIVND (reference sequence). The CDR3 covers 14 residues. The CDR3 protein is CASSGRGPVTEAFF. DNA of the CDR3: TGTGCCAGTAGTGGGAGGGGGCCCGTCACTGAAGCTTTCTTT.

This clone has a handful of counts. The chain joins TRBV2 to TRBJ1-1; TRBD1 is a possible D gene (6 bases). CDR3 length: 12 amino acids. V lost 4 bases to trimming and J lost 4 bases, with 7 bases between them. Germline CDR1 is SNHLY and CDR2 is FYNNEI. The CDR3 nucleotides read TGTGCCAGCAGTGGGACAGTCACTGAAGCTTTCTTT. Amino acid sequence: CASSGTVTEAFF. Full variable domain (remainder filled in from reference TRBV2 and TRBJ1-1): EPEVTQTPSHQVTQMGQEVILRCVPISNHLYFYWYRQILGQKVEFLVSFYNNEISEKSEIFDDQFSVERPDGSNFTLKIRSTKLEDSAMYFCASSGTVTEAFFGQGTRLTVV.

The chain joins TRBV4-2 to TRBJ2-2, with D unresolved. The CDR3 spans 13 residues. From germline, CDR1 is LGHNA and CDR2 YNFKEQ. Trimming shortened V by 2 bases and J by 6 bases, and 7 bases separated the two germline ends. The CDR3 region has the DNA TGTGCCAGCAGCCAACGGCCAGCCGGGGAGCTGTTTTTT. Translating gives CASSQRPAGELFF.

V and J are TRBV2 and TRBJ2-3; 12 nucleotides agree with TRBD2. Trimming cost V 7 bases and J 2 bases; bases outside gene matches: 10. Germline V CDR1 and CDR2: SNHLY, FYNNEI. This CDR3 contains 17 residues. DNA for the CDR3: TGTGCCAGCATTCCCGGGACTAGCGGGCGGGACACAGATACGCAGTATTTT. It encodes CASIPGTSGRDTDTQYF.

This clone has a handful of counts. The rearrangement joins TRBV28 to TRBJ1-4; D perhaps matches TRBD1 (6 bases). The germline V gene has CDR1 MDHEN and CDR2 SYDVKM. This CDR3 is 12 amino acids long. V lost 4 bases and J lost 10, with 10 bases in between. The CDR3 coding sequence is TGTGCCAGCAGTTCCGGGACAATAAAACTGTTTTTT. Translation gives CASSSGTIKLFF. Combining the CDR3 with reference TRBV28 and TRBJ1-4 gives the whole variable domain DVKVTQSSRYLVKRTGEKVFLECVQDMDHENMFWYRQDPGLGLRLIYFSYDVKMKEKGDIPEGYSVSREKKERFSLILESASTNQTSMYLCASSSGTIKLFFGSGTQLSVL.

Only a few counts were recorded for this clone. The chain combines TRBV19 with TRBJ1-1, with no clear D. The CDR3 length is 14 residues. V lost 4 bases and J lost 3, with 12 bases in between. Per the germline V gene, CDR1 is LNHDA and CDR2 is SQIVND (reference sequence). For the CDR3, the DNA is TGTGCCAGTAGTAAGGGCGGCGGCGACACTGAAGCTTTCTTT. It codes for CASSKGGGDTEAFF.

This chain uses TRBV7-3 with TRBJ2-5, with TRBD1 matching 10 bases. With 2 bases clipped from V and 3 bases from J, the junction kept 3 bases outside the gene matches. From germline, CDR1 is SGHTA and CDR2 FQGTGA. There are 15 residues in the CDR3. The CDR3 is CASSLGQGGEETQYF. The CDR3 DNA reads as TGTGCCAGCAGCTTAGGACAGGGGGGTGAAGAGACCCAGTACTTC. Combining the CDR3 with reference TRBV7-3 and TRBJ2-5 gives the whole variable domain GAGVSQTPSNKVTEKGKYVELRCDPISGHTALYWYRQSLGQGPEFLIYFQGTGAADDSGLPNDRFFAVRPEGSVSTLKIQRTERGDSAVYLCASSLGQGGEETQYFGPGTRLLVL.

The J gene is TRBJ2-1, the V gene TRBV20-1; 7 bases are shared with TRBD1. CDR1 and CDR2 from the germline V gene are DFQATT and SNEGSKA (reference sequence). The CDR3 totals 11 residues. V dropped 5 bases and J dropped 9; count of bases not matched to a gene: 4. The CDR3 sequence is CSAFAGGEQFF. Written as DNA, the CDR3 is TGCAGTGCTTTCGCAGGGGGTGAGCAGTTCTTC.

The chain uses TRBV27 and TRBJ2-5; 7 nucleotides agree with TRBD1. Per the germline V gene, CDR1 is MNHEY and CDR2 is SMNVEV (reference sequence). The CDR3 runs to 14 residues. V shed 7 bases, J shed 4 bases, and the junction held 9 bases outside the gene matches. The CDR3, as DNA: TGTGCCAGCAAAGGTGACAGGGCCTCAGAGACCCAGTACTTC. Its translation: CASKGDRASETQYF.

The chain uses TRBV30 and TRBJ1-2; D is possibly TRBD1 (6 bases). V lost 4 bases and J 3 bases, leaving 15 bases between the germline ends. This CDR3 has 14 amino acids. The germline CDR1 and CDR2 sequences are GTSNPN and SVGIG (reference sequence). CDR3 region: CAWTPTGSHYGYTF. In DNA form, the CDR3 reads TGTGCCTGGACCCCCACAGGGAGTCACTATGGCTACACCTTC. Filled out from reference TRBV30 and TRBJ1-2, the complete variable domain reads SQTIHQWPATLVQPVGSPLSLECTVEGTSNPNLYWYRQAAGRGLQLLFYSVGIGQISSEVPQNLSASRPQDRQFILSSKKLLLSDSGFYLCAWTPTGSHYGYTFGSGTRLTVV.

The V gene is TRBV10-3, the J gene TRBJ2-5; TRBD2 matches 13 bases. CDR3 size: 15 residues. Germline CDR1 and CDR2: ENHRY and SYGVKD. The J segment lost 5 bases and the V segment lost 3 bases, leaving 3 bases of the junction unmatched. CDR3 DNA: TGTGCCATCAGTGACAGGACTAGCGGGAGTGAGACCCAGTACTTC. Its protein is CAISDRTSGSETQYF.

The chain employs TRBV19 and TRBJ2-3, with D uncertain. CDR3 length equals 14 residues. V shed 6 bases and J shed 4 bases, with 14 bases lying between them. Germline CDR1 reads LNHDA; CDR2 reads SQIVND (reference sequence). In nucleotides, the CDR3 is TGTGCCAGTAGGGGCTGGTACGGTGCAGATACGCAGTATTTT. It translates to CASRGWYGADTQYF.

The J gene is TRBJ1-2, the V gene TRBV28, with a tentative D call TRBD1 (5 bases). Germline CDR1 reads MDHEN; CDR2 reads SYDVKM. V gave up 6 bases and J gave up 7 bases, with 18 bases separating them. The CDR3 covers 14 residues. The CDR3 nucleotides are TGTGCCAGCAGGGCCTGGAGTCAGGGCGGTGGCTACACCTTC. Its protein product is CASRAWSQGGGYTF.

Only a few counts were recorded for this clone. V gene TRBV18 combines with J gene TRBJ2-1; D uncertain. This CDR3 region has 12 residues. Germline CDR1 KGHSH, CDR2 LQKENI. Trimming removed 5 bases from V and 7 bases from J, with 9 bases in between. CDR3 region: CASSERGNEQFF. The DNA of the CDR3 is TGTGCCAGCTCAGAGAGAGGAAATGAGCAGTTCTTC.

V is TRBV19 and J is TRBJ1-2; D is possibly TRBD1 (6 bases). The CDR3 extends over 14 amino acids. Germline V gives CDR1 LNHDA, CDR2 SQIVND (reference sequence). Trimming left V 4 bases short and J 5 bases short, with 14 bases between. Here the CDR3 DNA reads TGTGCCAGTAGTAGGAAACAGGGAAAGTATGGCTACACCTTC. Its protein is CASSRKQGKYGYTF.